These T cell receptor beta chains were read from a single sample in a study of T cells in Graves' hyperthyroidism and ophthalmopathy. TCRdb ran MiXCR on the multiplex PCR reads and lists one entry per CDR3 protein. The repertoire holds hundreds of thousands of distinct CDR3 sequences, with about 20% as singletons. Material: blood. These receptors all stem from a man aged 35-49 years with Graves' ophthalmopathy. Both conserved end residues are part of each CDR3. The D gene is left open where the match is weak. Clone size appears in some rows only: once, few, many, or a class for an expanded clone.

cdr3_aa: CASSFSGELIGYTF
cdr3_nt: TGTGCCAGCAGTTTTTCCGGGGAACTGATAGGCTACACCTTC
v_call: TRBV28
d_call: .
clone_size: many
j_call: TRBJ1-2

cdr3_aa: CSATGTSGRAYDTQYF
cdr3_nt: TGCAGTGCTACAGGGACTAGCGGGAGGGCATATGATACCCAGTACTTC
v_call: TRBV20-1
d_call: TRBD2
clone_size: .
j_call: TRBJ2-5

cdr3_aa: CASSQERHLTGELFF
cdr3_nt: TGCGCCAGCAGCCAAGAACGCCACCTCACCGGGGAGCTGTTTTTT
v_call: TRBV4-1
d_call: .
clone_size: few
j_call: TRBJ2-2

cdr3_aa: CASAKRGFTGELFF
cdr3_nt: TGTGCCAGCGCCAAGAGGGGGTTCACCGGGGAGCTGTTTTTT
v_call: TRBV27
d_call: .
clone_size: .
j_call: TRBJ2-2

cdr3_aa: CASSPGQGETQYF
cdr3_nt: TGTGCCAGCAGTCCAGGACAGGGCGAGACCCAGTACTTC
v_call: TRBV18
d_call: TRBD1
clone_size: many
j_call: TRBJ2-5

cdr3_aa: CASSYSSGTSGPLNTGELFF
cdr3_nt: TGTGCCAGCAGTTACTCCTCCGGGACTTCGGGTCCCCTAAACACCGGGGAGCTGTTTTTT
v_call: TRBV6-2/TRBV6-3
d_call: .
clone_size: .
j_call: TRBJ2-2

cdr3_aa: CASSPTSGELFF
cdr3_nt: TGTGCCAGCTCACCGACGTCGGGGGAGCTGTTTTTT
v_call: TRBV18
d_call: .
clone_size: many
j_call: TRBJ2-2

cdr3_aa: CASSLGILSSTDTQYF
cdr3_nt: TGTGCCAGCAGCTTAGGCATTCTTAGCAGCACAGATACGCAGTATTTT
v_call: TRBV7-8
d_call: .
clone_size: many
j_call: TRBJ2-3

cdr3_aa: CASSPRGTGSYNEQFF
cdr3_nt: TGTGCCAGCAGCCCGCGGGGGACAGGGTCCTACAATGAGCAGTTCTTC
v_call: TRBV3-1
d_call: TRBD1
clone_size: many
j_call: TRBJ2-1

cdr3_aa: CASSLGWASTDTQYF
cdr3_nt: TGCGCCAGCAGCTTGGGTTGGGCGTCCACAGATACGCAGTATTTT
v_call: TRBV5-1
d_call: .
clone_size: many
j_call: TRBJ2-3

cdr3_aa: CASRAGLAGGNEQFF
cdr3_nt: TGTGCCAGCAGAGCCGGACTAGCGGGAGGCAATGAGCAGTTCTTC
v_call: TRBV2
d_call: TRBD2
clone_size: .
j_call: TRBJ2-1

cdr3_aa: CASSFQNNEQFF
cdr3_nt: TGTGCCAGCAGCTTTCAAAACAATGAGCAGTTCTTC
v_call: TRBV7-8
d_call: .
clone_size: few
j_call: TRBJ2-1

cdr3_aa: CASSSEGGYRGYTF
cdr3_nt: TGTGCCAGCAGCTCGGAGGGGGGATACCGTGGCTACACCTTC
v_call: TRBV7-8
d_call: .
clone_size: .
j_call: TRBJ1-2

cdr3_aa: CASSPRLAGAHEQYF
cdr3_nt: TGTGCCAGCAGTCCACGACTAGCGGGAGCCCACGAGCAGTACTTC
v_call: TRBV28
d_call: TRBD2
clone_size: many
j_call: TRBJ2-7

cdr3_aa: CASSLDPPGEQYF
cdr3_nt: TGTGCCAGCAGCTTAGACCCCCCGGGGGAGCAGTACTTC
v_call: TRBV11-2
d_call: .
clone_size: many
j_call: TRBJ2-7

cdr3_aa: CASSQARLAEQFF
cdr3_nt: TGTGCCAGCAGCCAAGCGCGACTAGCCGAGCAGTTCTTC
v_call: TRBV3-1
d_call: TRBD2
clone_size: many
j_call: TRBJ2-1

cdr3_aa: CATAGESSYEQYF
cdr3_nt: TGTGCCACGGCCGGGGAAAGCTCCTACGAGCAGTACTTC
v_call: TRBV11-1
d_call: .
clone_size: few
j_call: TRBJ2-7

cdr3_aa: CASSLAGQDNEQFF
cdr3_nt: TGCGCCAGCAGCTTGGCCGGACAGGACAATGAGCAGTTCTTC
v_call: TRBV5-1
d_call: TRBD1
clone_size: many
j_call: TRBJ2-1

cdr3_aa: CASSLYRTAPNEQFF
cdr3_nt: TGTGCCAGCAGTTTATACCGGACTGCCCCTAATGAGCAGTTCTTC
v_call: TRBV27
d_call: .
clone_size: many
j_call: TRBJ2-1

cdr3_aa: CASHPLAGGDTQYF
cdr3_nt: TGTGCCAGCCACCCACTAGCGGGGGGGGATACGCAGTATTTT
v_call: TRBV7-2
d_call: TRBD2
clone_size: .
j_call: TRBJ2-3

cdr3_aa: CSVGTAPSSYNEQFF
cdr3_nt: TGCAGCGTTGGGACAGCCCCGAGCTCCTACAATGAGCAGTTCTTC
v_call: TRBV29-1
d_call: .
clone_size: .
j_call: TRBJ2-1

cdr3_aa: CASSLFAVGETQYF
cdr3_nt: TGTGCCAGCAGTTTATTTGCGGTGGGGGAGACCCAGTACTTC
v_call: TRBV27
d_call: .
clone_size: .
j_call: TRBJ2-5

cdr3_aa: CSAAGTSGTYEQYF
cdr3_nt: TGCAGTGCAGCCGGGACTAGCGGCACCTACGAGCAGTACTTC
v_call: TRBV20-1
d_call: TRBD2
clone_size: .
j_call: TRBJ2-7

cdr3_aa: CATSRDLTASYEQYF
cdr3_nt: TGTGCCACCAGCAGAGACCTGACAGCGTCCTACGAGCAGTACTTC
v_call: TRBV15
d_call: .
clone_size: many
j_call: TRBJ2-7

cdr3_aa: CSARDVGQGYEQYF
cdr3_nt: TGCAGTGCTAGAGATGTGGGACAGGGCTACGAGCAGTACTTC
v_call: TRBV20-1
d_call: TRBD1
clone_size: few
j_call: TRBJ2-7

cdr3_aa: CASPNRGGGETQYF
cdr3_nt: TGTGCCAGCCCCAACCGGGGGGGCGGAGAGACCCAGTACTTC
v_call: TRBV7-3
d_call: TRBD2
clone_size: .
j_call: TRBJ2-5

cdr3_aa: CASSYGLYNEQFF
cdr3_nt: TGTGCCAGTAGTTACGGACTGTACAATGAGCAGTTCTTC
v_call: TRBV19
d_call: .
clone_size: .
j_call: TRBJ2-1

cdr3_aa: CASSQGRGNIQYF
cdr3_nt: TGCGCCAGCAGCCAGGGACGGGGAAACATTCAGTACTTC
v_call: TRBV5-1
d_call: .
clone_size: .
j_call: TRBJ2-4

cdr3_aa: CASSQGRADKNTEAFF
cdr3_nt: TGCGCCAGCAGCCAGGGACGGGCGGATAAGAACACTGAAGCTTTCTTT
v_call: TRBV4-1
d_call: .
clone_size: few
j_call: TRBJ1-1

cdr3_aa: CSVPGRRNTEAFF
cdr3_nt: TGCAGCGTCCCGGGACGTAGAAACACTGAAGCTTTCTTT
v_call: TRBV29-1
d_call: .
clone_size: .
j_call: TRBJ1-1

cdr3_aa: CASSQLPVEGLSYNEQFF
cdr3_nt: TGTGCCAGCAGCCAACTCCCCGTAGAGGGGTTATCCTACAATGAGCAGTTCTTC
v_call: TRBV6-1
d_call: .
clone_size: .
j_call: TRBJ2-1

cdr3_aa: CASSLWRRYNSPLHF
cdr3_nt: TGTGCCAGCAGTTTATGGCGCCGTTATAATTCACCCCTCCACTTT
v_call: TRBV12-3/TRBV12-4
d_call: .
clone_size: .
j_call: TRBJ1-6

cdr3_aa: CASSQDPQFSYEQYF
cdr3_nt: TGTGCCAGCAGCCAAGATCCCCAGTTCTCCTACGAGCAGTACTTC
v_call: TRBV3-1
d_call: .
clone_size: many
j_call: TRBJ2-7

cdr3_aa: CSAREVGQVIAYEQYF
cdr3_nt: TGCAGTGCTAGAGAGGTCGGGCAGGTTATCGCCTACGAGCAGTACTTC
v_call: TRBV20-1
d_call: .
clone_size: few
j_call: TRBJ2-7

cdr3_aa: CASRLGDQPQHF
cdr3_nt: TGTGCCAGCAGGTTGGGGGATCAGCCCCAGCATTTT
v_call: TRBV7-2
d_call: .
clone_size: few
j_call: TRBJ1-5

cdr3_aa: CAWTPLGSRAGTGELFF
cdr3_nt: TGTGCCTGGACCCCGCTGGGGTCGAGAGCGGGGACCGGGGAGCTGTTTTTT
v_call: TRBV30
d_call: TRBD2
clone_size: .
j_call: TRBJ2-2

cdr3_aa: CASSVDRSSEKLFF
cdr3_nt: TGCGCCAGCAGTGTGGACAGGTCATCAGAAAAACTGTTTTTT
v_call: TRBV10-1
d_call: TRBD1
clone_size: few
j_call: TRBJ1-4

cdr3_aa: CASSPLHGRSGELFF
cdr3_nt: TGTGCCAGCAGCCCGCTACACGGGAGGAGTGGGGAGCTGTTTTTT
v_call: TRBV7-3
d_call: TRBD2
clone_size: many
j_call: TRBJ2-2

cdr3_aa: CSARVPSGSYEQFF
cdr3_nt: TGCAGTGCTAGAGTTCCTAGCGGGAGCTATGAGCAGTTCTTC
v_call: TRBV20-1
d_call: TRBD2
clone_size: .
j_call: TRBJ2-1

cdr3_aa: CSAQGVAGAVQETQYF
cdr3_nt: TGCAGTGCTCAGGGGGTGGCGGGCGCTGTACAAGAGACCCAGTACTTC
v_call: TRBV20-1
d_call: TRBD1
clone_size: many
j_call: TRBJ2-5

cdr3_aa: CASSHPEALEQFF
cdr3_nt: TGCGCCAGCAGCCACCCCGAGGCACTCGAGCAGTTCTTC
v_call: TRBV5-1
d_call: .
clone_size: .
j_call: TRBJ2-1

cdr3_aa: CSVGAGGRETQYF
cdr3_nt: TGCAGCGTTGGTGCAGGGGGAAGAGAGACCCAGTACTTC
v_call: TRBV29-1
d_call: TRBD1
clone_size: many
j_call: TRBJ2-5

cdr3_aa: CSATFYNEQFF
cdr3_nt: TGCAGTGCTACATTCTACAATGAGCAGTTCTTC
v_call: TRBV20-1
d_call: .
clone_size: .
j_call: TRBJ2-1

cdr3_aa: CASGERVGRTTEAFF
cdr3_nt: TGTGCCAGCGGTGAAAGGGTGGGCAGGACCACTGAAGCTTTCTTT
v_call: TRBV6-1
d_call: .
clone_size: .
j_call: TRBJ1-1

cdr3_aa: CSATGTGGGYEQYF
cdr3_nt: TGCAGTGCTACGGGGACAGGGGGCGGCTACGAGCAGTACTTC
v_call: TRBV20-1
d_call: TRBD1
clone_size: .
j_call: TRBJ2-7

cdr3_aa: CASSPTGDTVDTQYF
cdr3_nt: TGCGCCAGCAGCCCGACAGGGGACACAGTAGATACGCAGTATTTT
v_call: TRBV5-1
d_call: TRBD1
clone_size: many
j_call: TRBJ2-3

cdr3_aa: CASSPGNTDTQYF
cdr3_nt: TGTGCCAGCTCACCAGGCAACACAGATACGCAGTATTTT
v_call: TRBV18
d_call: .
clone_size: many
j_call: TRBJ2-3

cdr3_aa: CASSRDRGTYGYTF
cdr3_nt: TGTGCCAGCAGCCGGGACAGGGGTACCTATGGCTACACCTTC
v_call: TRBV16
d_call: TRBD1
clone_size: few
j_call: TRBJ1-2

cdr3_aa: CASSHVPSYGYTF
cdr3_nt: TGCGCCAGCAGCCATGTACCGAGCTATGGCTACACCTTC
v_call: TRBV4-3
d_call: .
clone_size: .
j_call: TRBJ1-2

cdr3_aa: CASRTPTDTQYF
cdr3_nt: TGTGCCAGCAGGACTCCCACAGATACGCAGTATTTT
v_call: TRBV7-9
d_call: .
clone_size: many
j_call: TRBJ2-3

cdr3_aa: CASSKDRVQETQYF
cdr3_nt: TGTGCCAGCAGCAAAGACAGGGTCCAAGAGACCCAGTACTTC
v_call: TRBV6-1
d_call: TRBD1
clone_size: few
j_call: TRBJ2-5

cdr3_aa: CASSLGKVAGELFF
cdr3_nt: TGTGCCAGCAGCTTGGGAAAGGTAGCCGGGGAGCTGTTTTTT
v_call: TRBV5-4
d_call: .
clone_size: few
j_call: TRBJ2-2

cdr3_aa: CASWDHTDTQYF
cdr3_nt: TGCGCCAGTTGGGACCACACAGATACGCAGTATTTT
v_call: TRBV5-1
d_call: .
clone_size: .
j_call: TRBJ2-3

cdr3_aa: CASSSTGQGILNTEAFF
cdr3_nt: TGTGCCAGCAGCTCCACGGGACAGGGGATTTTGAACACTGAAGCTTTCTTT
v_call: TRBV7-2
d_call: TRBD1
clone_size: once
j_call: TRBJ1-1